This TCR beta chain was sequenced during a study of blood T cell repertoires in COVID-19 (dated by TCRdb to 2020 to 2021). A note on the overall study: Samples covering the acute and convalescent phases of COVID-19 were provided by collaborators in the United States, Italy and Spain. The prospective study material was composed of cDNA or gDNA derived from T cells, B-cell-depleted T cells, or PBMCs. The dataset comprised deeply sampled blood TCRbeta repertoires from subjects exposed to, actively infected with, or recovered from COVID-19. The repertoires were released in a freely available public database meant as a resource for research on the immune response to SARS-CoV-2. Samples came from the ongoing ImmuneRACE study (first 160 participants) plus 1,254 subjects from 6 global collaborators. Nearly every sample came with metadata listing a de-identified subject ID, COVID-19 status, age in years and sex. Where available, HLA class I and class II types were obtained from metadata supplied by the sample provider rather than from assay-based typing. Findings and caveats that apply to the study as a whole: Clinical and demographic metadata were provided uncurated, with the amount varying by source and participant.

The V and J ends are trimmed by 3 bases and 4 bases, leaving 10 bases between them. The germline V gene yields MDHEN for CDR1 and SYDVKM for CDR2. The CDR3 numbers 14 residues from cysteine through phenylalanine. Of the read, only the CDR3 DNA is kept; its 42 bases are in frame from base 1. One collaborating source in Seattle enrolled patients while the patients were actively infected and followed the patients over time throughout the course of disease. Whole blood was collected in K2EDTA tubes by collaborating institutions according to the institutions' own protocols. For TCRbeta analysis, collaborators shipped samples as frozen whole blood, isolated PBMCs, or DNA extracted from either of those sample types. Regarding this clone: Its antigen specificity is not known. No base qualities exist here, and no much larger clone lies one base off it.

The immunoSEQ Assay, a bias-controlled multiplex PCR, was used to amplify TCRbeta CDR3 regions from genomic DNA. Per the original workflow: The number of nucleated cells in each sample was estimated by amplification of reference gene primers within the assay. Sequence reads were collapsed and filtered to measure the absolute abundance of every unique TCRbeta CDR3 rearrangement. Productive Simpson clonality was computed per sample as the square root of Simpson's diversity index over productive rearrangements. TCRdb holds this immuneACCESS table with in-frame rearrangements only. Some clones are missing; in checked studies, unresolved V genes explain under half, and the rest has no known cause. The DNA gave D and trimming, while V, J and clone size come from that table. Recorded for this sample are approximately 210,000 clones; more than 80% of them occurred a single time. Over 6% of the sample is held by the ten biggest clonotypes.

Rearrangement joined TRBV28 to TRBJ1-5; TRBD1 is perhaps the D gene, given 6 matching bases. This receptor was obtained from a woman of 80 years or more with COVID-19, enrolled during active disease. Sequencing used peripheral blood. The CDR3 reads CASSLDSANQPQHF. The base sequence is TGTGCCAGCAGTTTGGACAGTGCAAATCAGCCCCAGCATTTT. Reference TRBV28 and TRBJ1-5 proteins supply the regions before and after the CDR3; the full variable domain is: DVKVTQSSRYLVKRTGEKVFLECVQDMDHENMFWYRQDPGLGLRLIYFSYDVKMKEKGDIPEGYSVSREKKERFSLILESASTNQTSMYLCASSLDSANQPQHFGDGTRLSIL.